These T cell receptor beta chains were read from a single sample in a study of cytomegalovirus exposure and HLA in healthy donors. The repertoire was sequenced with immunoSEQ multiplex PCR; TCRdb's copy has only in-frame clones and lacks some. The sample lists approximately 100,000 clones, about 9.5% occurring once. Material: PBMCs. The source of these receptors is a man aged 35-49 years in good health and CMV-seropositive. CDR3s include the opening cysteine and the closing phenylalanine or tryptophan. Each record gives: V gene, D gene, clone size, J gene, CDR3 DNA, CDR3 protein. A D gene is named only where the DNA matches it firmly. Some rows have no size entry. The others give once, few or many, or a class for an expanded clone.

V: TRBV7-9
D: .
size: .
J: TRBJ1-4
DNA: TGTGCCAGCAGCTTAGTCGGACAGTTTAATGAAAAACTGTTTTTT
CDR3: CASSLVGQFNEKLFF

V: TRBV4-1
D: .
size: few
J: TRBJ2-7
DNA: TGCGCCAGCAGCCAAGATACAGCGGAGCCTCACTACGAGCAGTACTTC
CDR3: CASSQDTAEPHYEQYF

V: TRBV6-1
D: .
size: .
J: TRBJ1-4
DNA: TGTGCCAGCAGTGAGAGACTTAATGAAAAACTGTTTTTT
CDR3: CASSERLNEKLFF

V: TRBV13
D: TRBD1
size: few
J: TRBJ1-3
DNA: TGTGCCAGCAGCCCGTCGGGACAGGGTTTCTCATCGTTATATTTT
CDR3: CASSPSGQGFSSLYF

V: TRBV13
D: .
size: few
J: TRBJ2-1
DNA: TGTGCCAGCAGCGGAGGACTCAATGAGCAGTTCTTC
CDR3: CASSGGLNEQFF

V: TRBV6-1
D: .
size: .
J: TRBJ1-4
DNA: TGTGCCAGCAGCTCTCCGGGTCTTGGCGGTGAAAAACTGTTTTTT
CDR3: CASSSPGLGGEKLFF

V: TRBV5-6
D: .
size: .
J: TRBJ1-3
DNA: TGTGCCAGCAGCTTGGGACCAGGGCTAGATGGAAACACCATATATTTT
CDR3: CASSLGPGLDGNTIYF

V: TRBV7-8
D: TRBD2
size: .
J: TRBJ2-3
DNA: TGTGCCAGCAGCTTAGTTGGGACTAGCGGGAGAGTCGGAGATAAGCAGTATTTT
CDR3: CASSLVGTSGRVGDKQYF

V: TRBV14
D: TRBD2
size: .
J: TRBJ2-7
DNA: TGTGCCAGCAGCCCCCCGGGGGGAGGGCCTAAATACGAGCAGTACTTC
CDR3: CASSPPGGGPKYEQYF

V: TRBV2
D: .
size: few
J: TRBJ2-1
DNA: TGTGCCAGCAAACTGTACAATGAGCAGTTCTTC
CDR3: CASKLYNEQFF

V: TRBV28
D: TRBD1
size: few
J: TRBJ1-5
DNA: TGTGCCAGCAGACTCAGGGGGCTCAGCAATCAGCCCCAGCATTTT
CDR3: CASRLRGLSNQPQHF

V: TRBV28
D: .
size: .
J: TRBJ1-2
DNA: TGTGCCAGCAGTCAATCCCGGGGAGACTATGGCTACACCTTC
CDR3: CASSQSRGDYGYTF

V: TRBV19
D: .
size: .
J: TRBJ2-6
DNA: TGTGCCAGTAGTTTTGGAGCTGGGGCCAACGTCCTGACTTTC
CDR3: CASSFGAGANVLTF

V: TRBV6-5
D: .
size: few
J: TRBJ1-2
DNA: TGTGCCAGCAGCCAAGCAGGGTTAGATGGCTACACCTTC
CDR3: CASSQAGLDGYTF

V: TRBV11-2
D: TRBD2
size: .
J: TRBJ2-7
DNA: TGTGCCAGCAGCCCGATAGACGGGACTAGGGTATCGGGCGAGCAGTACTTC
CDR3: CASSPIDGTRVSGEQYF

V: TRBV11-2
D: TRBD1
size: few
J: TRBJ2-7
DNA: TGTGCCAGCAGCTTACCTACCGCTGGACAGGTCGACTACGAGCAGTACTTC
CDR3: CASSLPTAGQVDYEQYF

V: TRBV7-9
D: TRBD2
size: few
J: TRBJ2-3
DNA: TGTGCCAGCAGCTCGGGACTAGTAACGACAGATACGCAGTATTTT
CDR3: CASSSGLVTTDTQYF

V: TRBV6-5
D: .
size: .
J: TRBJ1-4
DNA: TGTGCCAGCAGGGCAGGTGCAACTAATGAAAAACTGTTTTTT
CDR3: CASRAGATNEKLFF

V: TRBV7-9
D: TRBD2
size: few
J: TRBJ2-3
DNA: TGTGCCAGCACGCCCTACCGGACTAGCGCCACAGATACGCAGTATTTT
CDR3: CASTPYRTSATDTQYF

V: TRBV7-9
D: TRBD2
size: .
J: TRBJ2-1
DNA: TGTGCCAGCAGCTCCACCGGGACTAGCTACAATGAGCAGTTCTTC
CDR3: CASSSTGTSYNEQFF

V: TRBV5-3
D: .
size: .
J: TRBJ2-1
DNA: TGTGCCAGAAGCTTGGGTAGGGGCCCCCAGAGTGAGCAGTTCTTC
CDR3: CARSLGRGPQSEQFF

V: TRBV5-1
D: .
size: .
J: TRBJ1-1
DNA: TGCGCCACCCAGGGTAGAGGCACTGAAGCTTTCTTT
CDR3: CATQGRGTEAFF

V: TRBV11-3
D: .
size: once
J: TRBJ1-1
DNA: TGTGCCGGCAGCTTATGGGCTCAGGGCACTGAAGCTTTCTTT
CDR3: CAGSLWAQGTEAFF

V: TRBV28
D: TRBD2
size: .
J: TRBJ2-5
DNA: TGTGCCAGCCTTTCCGGACTAGCGGGAGATTGGACCCAGTACTTC
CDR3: CASLSGLAGDWTQYF

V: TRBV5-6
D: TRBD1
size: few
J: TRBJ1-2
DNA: TGTGCCAGCAGCCCCCCGGGACAGGGAAATGGCTACACCTTC
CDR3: CASSPPGQGNGYTF

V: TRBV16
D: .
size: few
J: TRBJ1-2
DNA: TGTGCCAGCAGCCAATCGGGGAGGTTTGGCTACACCTTC
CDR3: CASSQSGRFGYTF

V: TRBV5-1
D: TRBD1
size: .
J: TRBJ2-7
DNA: TGCGCCAGCAGCTTTTCGTCGGGACAGGGGGCCTACGAGCAGTACTTC
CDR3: CASSFSSGQGAYEQYF

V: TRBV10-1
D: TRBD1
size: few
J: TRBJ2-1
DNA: TGCGCCAGCAGTGTTGGCAGGGGGTCCTACAATGAGCAGTTCTTC
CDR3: CASSVGRGSYNEQFF

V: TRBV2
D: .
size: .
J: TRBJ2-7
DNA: TGTGCCAGCAGTGGACAGGACTACGAGCAGTACTTC
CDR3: CASSGQDYEQYF

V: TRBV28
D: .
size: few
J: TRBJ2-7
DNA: TGTGCCAGCAGTCCCTTGACAGGCGAGCAGTACTTC
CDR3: CASSPLTGEQYF

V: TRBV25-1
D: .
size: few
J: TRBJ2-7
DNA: TGTGCCAGCAGTGGGAACAGGGCCGAGCAGTACTTC
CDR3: CASSGNRAEQYF

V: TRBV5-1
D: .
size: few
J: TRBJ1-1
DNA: TGCGCCAGCAGCTTGGGCAGAGCGGTAGGTGAAGCTTTCTTT
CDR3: CASSLGRAVGEAFF

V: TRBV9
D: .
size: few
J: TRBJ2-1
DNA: TGTGCCAGCAGCGTAGGATACGAGCGGAACAATGAGCAGTTCTTC
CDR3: CASSVGYERNNEQFF

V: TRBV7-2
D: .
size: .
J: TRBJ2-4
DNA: TGTGCCAGCAGCTCAATGGAGAGTCTAGCCAAAAACATTCAGTACTTC
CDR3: CASSSMESLAKNIQYF

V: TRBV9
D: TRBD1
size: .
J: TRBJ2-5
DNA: TGTGCCAGCAGCGCCGGACAGGGAGGTTTCCTAGGAGAGACCCAGTACTTC
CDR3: CASSAGQGGFLGETQYF

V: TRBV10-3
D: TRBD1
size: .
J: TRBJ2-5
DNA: TGTGCCATCAGAGAAGGGCAGGGGGCCGAGAAAGAGACCCAGTACTTC
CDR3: CAIREGQGAEKETQYF

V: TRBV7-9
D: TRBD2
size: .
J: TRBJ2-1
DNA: TGTGCCAGCAGCCCACCCATTGGCCTAGCGGTTTACAATGAGCAGTTCTTC
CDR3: CASSPPIGLAVYNEQFF

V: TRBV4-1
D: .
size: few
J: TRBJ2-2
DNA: TGCGCCAGCAGCCTGGGGGCCTCGAACACCGGGGAGCTGTTTTTT
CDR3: CASSLGASNTGELFF

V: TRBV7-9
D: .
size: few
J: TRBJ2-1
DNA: TGTGCCAGCAGCTTAGAGACAGGCTACAATGAGCAGTTCTTC
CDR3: CASSLETGYNEQFF

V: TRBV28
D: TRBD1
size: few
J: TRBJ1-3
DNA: TGTGCCAGCAGTTCGGGGACAGGGGGCGATGGAAACACCATATATTTT
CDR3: CASSSGTGGDGNTIYF

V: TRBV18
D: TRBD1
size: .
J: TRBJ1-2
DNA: TGTGCCAGCTCTGACGGGACAGTCATCGATGGCTACACCTTC
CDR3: CASSDGTVIDGYTF

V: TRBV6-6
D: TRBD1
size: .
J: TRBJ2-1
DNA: TGTGCCAGCAGTTACACAGGACAGGGGGCTACCAATGAGCAGTTCTTC
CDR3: CASSYTGQGATNEQFF

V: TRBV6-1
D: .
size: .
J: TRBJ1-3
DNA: TGTGCCAGCAGTGAAGCATGGGGGCCGGGAAACACCATATATTTT
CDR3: CASSEAWGPGNTIYF

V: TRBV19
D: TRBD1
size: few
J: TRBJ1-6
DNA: TGTGCCAGTAGTAGACAGGGGGCTTATTCACCCCTCCACTTT
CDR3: CASSRQGAYSPLHF

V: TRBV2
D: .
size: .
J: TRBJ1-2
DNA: TGTGCCAGCAATCCCCGAGAGGGCCGGATCTATGGCTACACCTTC
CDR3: CASNPREGRIYGYTF

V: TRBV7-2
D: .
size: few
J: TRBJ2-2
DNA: TGTGCCAGCAGCTTCCGCGGGGTTCACGGGGAGCTGTTTTTT
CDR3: CASSFRGVHGELFF